This T cell receptor (beta chain) came from a study of T cell repertoires in cytomegalovirus infection. The wider study: CMV infection together with matching HLA type was indicated by public TCR beta signatures. Broader study findings: The response measured ex vivo was dominated by TCR beta clonotypes (HLA-C-restricted and CMV-specific). Identification of carriers of CMV plus the relevant HLA was achieved through cumulative public TCR beta family frequency.

Worth noting for this clonotype: Its antigen is unknown.

TCRdb re-called the reads through MiXCR, storing one row per CDR3 protein. This sample has 55,000 to 85,000 distinct CDR3 sequences, with more than 20% found just once. Germline CDR1 and CDR2: SGHTA and FQGNSA. The CDR3 contains 16 residues. V lost 4 bases, J lost 5 bases, and 11 bases stayed unmatched. The TCR was taken from a human donor in good health (CMV status not recorded). Some clones in this sample may be carry-over from other donors' samples. The sequences come from CD8+ T cells from cultured PBMCs, collected from culture after CMV antigen stimulation. The chain couples TRBV7-2 to TRBJ2-3; 8 bases line up with TRBD2. The DNA for the CDR3 is TGTGCCAGCAGCTCGGGGGGGCGGGGGATTAAAGATACGCAGTATTTT. It is translated as CASSSGGRGIKDTQYF.